This note documents a single T cell receptor beta chain sequence. The antigen remains unidentified. This CDR3 has 12 residues. V was pared by 3 bases and J by 8 bases, with 10 bases between. The germline V gene has CDR1 GTSNPN and CDR2 SVGIG (reference sequence). These data are taken from a study of beta chain features in type 1 diabetes. The entirety of the isolated RNA underwent reverse transcription, so expressed TCRB transcripts were sequenced. Using immunoSEQ multiplex PCR, the repertoire was profiled, and TCRdb retains in-frame clones only, with some absent. This sample has under 90,000 clones, with around a third found just once. Study results and caveats: Among patients, naive, central memory and Treg TCRB repertoires appeared more similar than among healthy donors.

The chain has TRBV30 and TRBJ2-2; D unresolved. Sequenced: stem cell memory CD4+ T cells from blood. This receptor was obtained from a woman in her late teens or twenties in good health. CDR3 sequence reads: CAWSQAVGELFF. The CDR3 DNA is TGTGCCTGGAGCCAGGCTGTGGGGGAGCTGTTTTTT.